This T cell receptor beta chain is from a study of control samples from healthy donors and cancer patients. This table comes from immunoSEQ multiplex PCR, and its TCRdb copy is limited to in-frame clones, with some not included. Of 4,500 to 7,000 clones in the sample, approximately 84% are singletons; the top ten hold 7.1%. This clone was picked up one time. This CDR3 is 15 amino acids long. V lost 6 bases and J lost 0, with 9 bases in between. Germline assignment: CDR1 MNHEY and CDR2 SVGAGI. The chain uses TRBV6-5 and TRBJ2-6, with no clear D. The sequenced material came from formalin-fixed, paraffin-embedded tissue. This sequence originates from a female donor with lung cancer. The CDR3 DNA sequence: TGTGCCAGCAGGCCCCTTAGCTCTGGGGCCAACGTCCTGACTTTC. It codes for CASRPLSSGANVLTF.